Below, 23 T cell receptor beta chains from the same sample are listed, as sequenced in a study of regulatory T cells in long-lasting Graves disease. Time point given: newly diagnosed GD, antithyroid drugs for less than 3 months. The TCR library was made from RNA extracted from PBMCs. In building TCR beta libraries, iRepertoire HTBI primers were used together with Arm-PCR of CDR3 regions. TCRdb reprocessed the multiplex PCR reads with MiXCR, giving one entry per CDR3 protein. The sample lists some 330,000 distinct CDR3 sequences, about 12% seen once, with about 19% in the top ten. This sample was also put to use in a study of T cells in Graves' hyperthyroidism and ophthalmopathy.

The sample was peripheral blood mononuclear cells (PBMCs), taken at new diagnosis, from a patient treated with antithyroid drugs. The receptors originated from a woman between 18 and 29 years old with Graves disease.

The V and J genes are TRBV30 and TRBJ1-5; 8 nucleotides align to TRBD1. Germline V CDR1 and CDR2: GTSNPN, SVGIG (reference sequence). V gave up 5 bases and J gave up 7 bases; unmatched junction bases: 10. The CDR3 loop spans 14 amino acids. In nucleotides, the CDR3 is TGTGCCTGGGCAAACCAGGGGGCTGAACAGCCCCAGCATTTT. Residues: CAWANQGAEQPQHF.

The V call is TRBV4-3, the J call TRBJ2-6, with TRBD2 as a possible D gene (6 bases). V was shortened by 4 bases and J by 4 bases, with 26 bases between the two germline ends. CDR3 length equals 20 residues. The germline gives CDR1 LGHNA, CDR2 YSLEER. The CDR3 sequence is CASSRSVGGIGTAGANVLTF. CDR3 sequence (DNA): TGCGCCAGCAGCCGGTCCGTTGGCGGGATCGGGACCGCCGGGGCCAACGTCCTGACTTTC.

This clonotype was recorded at least ten times. The V gene is TRBV6-1, the J gene TRBJ1-5; D is perhaps TRBD1 (6 bases). From germline, CDR1 is MNHNS and CDR2 SASEGT. This CDR3 has 15 residues. V lost 4 bases, J lost 4 bases, and 14 bases lay in between. CDR3 nucleotides: TGTGCCAGCAGTGTGCTGGACAGAAGAAATCAGCCCCAGCATTTT. Translation gives CASSVLDRRNQPQHF.

This clonotype was counted at least ten times. This rearrangement joins TRBV7-2 to TRBJ1-2; unclear D gene. Germline CDR1 reads SGHTA; CDR2 reads FQGNSA. The CDR3 runs to 14 residues. V lost 2 bases and J 0 bases, leaving 7 bases between the germline ends. The CDR3 coding sequence is TGTGCCAGCAGCTTAAGCCAGGCTAACTATGGCTACACCTTC. Amino acid sequence: CASSLSQANYGYTF.

The V call is TRBV20-1, the J call TRBJ2-7; the match to TRBD2 covers 12 bases. Germline V gives CDR1 DFQATT, CDR2 SNEGSKA (reference sequence). The CDR3 consists of 13 residues. With 6 bases clipped from V and 5 bases from J, the junction kept 5 bases outside the gene matches. CDR3: CSAPTSGSHEQYF. The CDR3 DNA is TGCAGTGCCCCGACTAGCGGGAGCCACGAGCAGTACTTC.

In its sample, this clonotype was seen many times. The chain recombines TRBV20-1 with TRBJ1-1; D call uncertain. This CDR3 comprises 13 residues. Germline assignment: CDR1 DFQATT and CDR2 SNEGSKA (reference sequence). V dropped 4 bases and J dropped 2 bases, with 11 bases sitting between them. The CDR3 region has the DNA TGCAGTGCTATTACTCTGCTCAACACTGAAGCTTTCTTT. Its translation: CSAITLLNTEAFF.

This clonotype was seen ten or more times. The chain is built from TRBV6-2 or TRBV6-3 and TRBJ1-2; D unresolved. This CDR3 has 11 amino acids. Germline assignment: CDR1 MNHEY and CDR2 SVGEGT. The V and J ends lost 6 bases and 7 bases respectively, with 9 bases between them. The CDR3 loop is CASSVMGGYTF. The CDR3 bases are TGTGCCAGCAGCGTAATGGGTGGCTACACCTTC.

This clonotype showed up just a few times. This chain joins TRBV16 and TRBJ1-1; TRBD1 matches at 7 bases. Germline V gene data show CDR1 as KGHSY and CDR2 as FQNENV. The V segment lost 4 bases and the J segment 6 bases; nucleotides outside the gene matches: 5. The CDR3 runs to 13 residues. CDR3 in amino acids: CASSPVGTAEAFF. DNA for the CDR3: TGTGCCAGCAGCCCCGTAGGGACAGCTGAAGCTTTCTTT.

This clonotype was counted a few times. The rearrangement joins TRBV19 to TRBJ2-7, with D maybe TRBD1 (6 bases). This CDR3 comprises 13 residues. V lost 3 bases and J 4 bases, leaving 10 bases between the germline ends. From germline, CDR1 is LNHDA and CDR2 SQIVND (reference sequence). The CDR3 region has the DNA TGTGCCAGTAGTATCAGGGGCCCGTACGAGCAGTACTTC. Protein product: CASSIRGPYEQYF.

This clonotype came up once. A much larger clone lies a single base off, so this may be a read error. It is likely a read error, because the conserved phenylalanine at the end of the CDR3 is missing. The chain carries TRBV6-1 and TRBJ2-7; D perhaps matches TRBD1 (5 bases). The V end was cut by 1 base, the J end by 2 bases, with 6 bases between. This CDR3 spans 13 amino acids. Germline V gene lookup returns CDR1 MNHNS and CDR2 SASEGT. CDR3 in amino acids: CASSEVRAYEQYL. The DNA of the CDR3 is TGTGCCAGCAGTGAAGTCAGGGCCTACGAGCAGTACCTC.

This clonotype was recorded at least ten times. The CDR3 region has the DNA TGTGCCAGCTGGGACTTTACTGGAGAGACCCAGTACTTC. It is translated as CASWDFTGETQYF. The J gene is TRBJ2-5, the V gene TRBV27, with D perhaps matching TRBD2 (6 bases). The CDR3 loop spans 13 amino acids. Trimming left V 8 bases short and J 4 bases short, with 14 bases between. CDR1 MNHEY and CDR2 SMNVEV come from the germline V gene (reference sequence).

This clonotype was detected only a few times. The chain links TRBV5-1 to TRBJ2-7; 9 bases are shared with TRBD1. Germline V gene data show CDR1 as SGHRS and CDR2 as YFSETQ. Unmatched junction bases numbered 6, after V lost 3 bases and J lost 2 bases. The CDR3 runs to 15 residues. The CDR3 bases are TGCGCCAGCAGCTCCGGACAGGGGATAACCTACGAGCAGTACTTC. It is translated as CASSSGQGITYEQYF. The entire variable domain, with the rest obtained from reference TRBV5-1 and TRBJ2-7, is as follows: KAGVTQTPRYLIKTRGQQVTLSCSPISGHRSVSWYQQTPGQGLQFLFEYFSETQRNKGNFPGRFSGRQFSNSRSEMNVSTLELGDSALYLCASSSGQGITYEQYFGPGTRLTVT.

The rearrangement uses TRBV7-9 and TRBJ1-2; D uncertain. CDR1 is SEHNR, CDR2 FQNEAQ, per germline (reference sequence). V was pared by 5 bases and J by 2 bases, with 12 bases between. The CDR3 sequence is 14 residues long. The CDR3 here is CASSPAPRNYGYTF. The CDR3 DNA is TGTGCCAGCAGCCCCGCCCCCAGGAACTATGGCTACACCTTC. Full variable domain (rest looked up from reference TRBV7-9 and TRBJ1-2): DTGVSQNPRHKITKRGQNVTFRCDPISEHNRLYWYRQTLGQGPEFLTYFQNEAQLEKSRLLSDRFSAERPKGSFSTLEIQRTEQGDSAMYLCASSPAPRNYGYTFGSGTRLTVV.

The chain recombines TRBV2 with TRBJ1-1, with unresolved D. In germline, CDR1 is SNHLY, CDR2 FYNNEI. Trimming cost V 7 bases and J 6 bases, with 15 bases left between them. This CDR3 comprises 13 residues. The CDR3 nucleotides read TGTGCCAGCAATGGGAACAGAGGCGCTGAAGCTTTCTTT. Translation: CASNGNRGAEAFF. The full variable domain, rest sourced from reference TRBV2 and TRBJ1-1, is EPEVTQTPSHQVTQMGQEVILRCVPISNHLYFYWYRQILGQKVEFLVSFYNNEISEKSEIFDDQFSVERPDGSNFTLKIRSTKLEDSAMYFCASNGNRGAEAFFGQGTRLTVV.

There are a few counts of this clonotype. Since the CDR3 does not end with the conserved phenylalanine or tryptophan, this likely comes from a read error. This chain's CDR3 is CSVEPLPGTQYL. In DNA form, the CDR3 reads TGCAGCGTTGAACCCCTCCCAGGGACCCAGTACCTC. The V gene is TRBV29-1, the J gene TRBJ2-5; D unresolved. Germline V gene sequence: CDR1 SQVTM, CDR2 ANQGSEA. The CDR3 is 12 amino acids. V gave up 2 bases and J gave up 7 bases, with 11 bases separating them.

This clonotype was detected a few times. The chain recombines TRBV27 with TRBJ2-7; D might be TRBD2 (6 bases). CDR1 MNHEY and CDR2 SMNVEV come from the germline V gene (reference sequence). The CDR3 contains 13 residues. V gave up 7 bases and J gave up 5 bases, with 15 bases separating them. The chain's CDR3 is CASTGLAGNEQYF. The CDR3 DNA reads as TGTGCCAGCACGGGACTCGCGGGGAACGAGCAGTACTTC.

This clonotype was recorded many times. The genes are TRBV4-3 and TRBJ1-2, with a tentative D call TRBD1 (5 bases). From germline, CDR1 is LGHNA and CDR2 YSLEER. The V gene lost 1 base and the J gene lost 8 bases, with 17 bases spanning the gap. The CDR3 runs 15 residues. As DNA, the CDR3 is TGCGCCAGCAGCCAAGTTCCGTTTGGGGGAAACGGCTACACCTTC. Translation: CASSQVPFGGNGYTF.

At least ten counts were recorded for this clonotype. The chain links TRBV6-1 to TRBJ1-5; 7 bases are shared with TRBD1. Germline CDR1 MNHNS, CDR2 SASEGT. V gave up 8 bases and J gave up 7 bases; unmatched junction bases: 8. The CDR3 contains 13 residues. The DNA of the CDR3 is TGTGCCAGCCGAACAGGGGTTAGGCAGCCCCAGCATTTT. This encodes CASRTGVRQPQHF.

This clonotype was seen ten or more times. This chain links TRBV6-2 or TRBV6-3 with TRBJ2-1, with D possibly called TRBD1 or TRBD2 (6 bases each). The ends were cut back, 2 bases at V and 5 bases at J, with 34 bases in the middle. Germline assignment: CDR1 MNHEY and CDR2 SVGEGT. The CDR3 spans 22 residues. The CDR3 here is CASSYGLVGGFFGDWLNNEQFF. CDR3 DNA sequence: TGTGCCAGCAGTTACGGCCTAGTGGGGGGCTTTTTCGGGGACTGGCTAAACAATGAGCAGTTCTTC.

Ten or more counts support this clonotype. V usage is TRBV6-1 and J usage is TRBJ1-2, with D uncertain. CDR3 length: 13 residues. Trimming left V 0 bases short and J 4 bases short, with 6 bases between. Germline V gene sequence: CDR1 MNHNS, CDR2 SASEGT. In nucleotides, the CDR3 is TGTGCCAGCAGTGAAGCCGGGGTCTATGGCTACACCTTC. This gives the protein CASSEAGVYGYTF.

This clonotype showed up many times. This sequence joins TRBV20-1 and TRBJ2-7, with TRBD2 matching 9 bases. This CDR3 has 15 residues. Germline V gives CDR1 DFQATT, CDR2 SNEGSKA (reference sequence). V lost 2 bases to trimming and J lost 3 bases; unmatched junction nucleotides: 8. The CDR3 sequence: CSARPRLAVLYEQYF. CDR3 nucleotides: TGCAGTGCTAGACCTCGACTAGCGGTTCTCTACGAGCAGTACTTC.

This clonotype has just a few counts. This chain connects TRBV14 to TRBJ2-7; D may be TRBD2 (6 bases). The CDR3 is made up of 12 amino acids. V was cut by 4 bases and J by 3 bases, with 7 bases left in between. Germline V gene sequence: CDR1 SGHDN, CDR2 FVKESK. CDR3 in DNA: TGTGCCAGCAGCCGGGGACTCTACGAGCAGTACTTC. This encodes CASSRGLYEQYF.

This clonotype was observed at least ten times. The genes are TRBV13 and TRBJ2-7; D uncertain. V dropped 8 bases and J dropped 2 bases, with 16 bases sitting between them. CDR1 PRHDT and CDR2 FYEKMQ come from the germline V gene (reference sequence). The CDR3 is 14 residues long. The CDR3 here is CASGIQSVAYEQYF. The CDR3 bases are TGTGCCAGCGGAATACAGTCGGTGGCCTACGAGCAGTACTTC.